This T cell receptor beta chain was obtained from a study of glioma-infiltrating T cells after dendritic cell vaccination. Notes on the study in general: Only a small number of patients had complete blood and tumor samples.

Time point given: after dendritic cell vaccination, including at tumor progression/relapse. PBMC sampling occurred before vaccination, two weeks after the third dose, and at progression. Germline CDR1 reads SGHNT; CDR2 reads YENEEA. The V and J ends lost 5 bases and 6 bases, in that order; junction bases with no gene match: 1. CDR3 length: 12 residues. As concerns this clone: Its specificity is unknown.

The primer mix had 60 V beta and 13 J beta primers. Produced via immunoSEQ multiplex PCR; TCRdb's table is partial and in-frame only. The sample carries some 60,000 clones, roughly four fifths recorded once. The sequence came from a human donor with glioblastoma. The rearrangement uses TRBV11-3 and TRBJ2-1; 7 bases map to TRBD1. The source material was blood, sampled after dendritic cell vaccination. CDR3 coding DNA: TGTGCCAGCAGCCCAGGGGGCAATGAGCAGTTCTTC. Translating it yields CASSPGGNEQFF.